One sample yielded the 6 T cell receptor beta chains listed below, sequenced in a study of T cells in Graves' hyperthyroidism and ophthalmopathy. The TCR beta CDR3 regions underwent amplification using RNA transcripts as the source. The primer set for the first-round RT-PCR of the TCR CDR3 was HTBI. TCRdb independently ran MiXCR on the multiplex PCR reads; one entry per CDR3 protein. The table records roughly 380,000 distinct CDR3 sequences, roughly 13% of them present only once. The specimen was blood. All receptors derive from a woman aged 18-29 years with Graves' hyperthyroidism.

This chain uses TRBV4-1 with TRBJ2-2; 8 nucleotides line up with TRBD2. The CDR3 loop spans 15 amino acids. The V gene's germline CDR1 is MGHRA and CDR2 YSYEKL. With 4 bases clipped from V and 4 bases from J, the junction kept 5 bases outside the gene matches. The CDR3 DNA reads TGCGCCAGCAGCCGAAGCGGGGGATCCACCGGGGAGCTGTTTTTT. This gives the protein CASSRSGGSTGELFF.

This clonotype has at least ten counts. The chain has TRBV9 and TRBJ2-5, with TRBD2 matching 10 bases. V dropped 3 bases and J dropped 4; count of bases not matched to a gene: 9. The length of the CDR3 is 16 residues. Germline V gene lookup returns CDR1 SGDLS and CDR2 YYNGEE. As DNA, the CDR3 is TGTGCCAGCAGCGCTTCTCTAGCGGGAGTAGGAGAGACCCAGTACTTC. Protein: CASSASLAGVGETQYF. Using reference TRBV9 and TRBJ2-5 for the parts outside the CDR3, the full variable domain is DSGVTQTPKHLITATGQRVTLRCSPRSGDLSVYWYQQSLDQGLQFLIQYYNGEERAKGNILERFSAQQFPDLHSELNLSSLELGDSALYFCASSASLAGVGETQYFGPGTRLLVL.

This clonotype has at least ten counts. The V call is TRBV30, the J call TRBJ2-1; D is possibly TRBD2 (5 bases). V lost 0 bases and J 5 bases, leaving 11 bases between the germline ends. Germline CDR1 and CDR2: GTSNPN and SVGIG (reference sequence). The CDR3 covers 14 residues. The CDR3 reads CAWSVASLNNEQFF. CDR3 nucleotides: TGTGCCTGGAGTGTGGCTAGCCTAAACAATGAGCAGTTCTTC.

This clonotype was detected ten times or more. This chain uses TRBV12-3 or TRBV12-4 with TRBJ2-1; 11 bases agree with TRBD2. The CDR3 contains 17 residues. J gave up 4 bases and V 5 bases, and 10 bases lay outside the gene matches. CDR3: CASSGDVTSGVYNEQFF. The CDR3 DNA is TGTGCCAGCAGTGGGGATGTGACTAGCGGGGTTTACAATGAGCAGTTCTTC.

This clonotype was counted only a few times. This chain connects TRBV20-1 to TRBJ1-6; D unresolved. The CDR3 has 13 residues. The V gene's germline CDR1 is DFQATT and CDR2 SNEGSKA (reference sequence). Trimming cost V 7 bases and J 0 bases, with 7 bases left between them. CDR3 sequence: CSGVGSYNSPLHF. The CDR3, as DNA: TGCAGTGGGGTGGGCTCCTATAATTCACCCCTCCACTTT.

Ten or more counts support this clonotype. This chain links TRBV5-6 with TRBJ1-2; D is uncertain. The CDR3 length is 14 residues. Germline lookup yields CDR1 SGHDT and CDR2 YYEEEE. Between the trimmed V and J ends, which lost 5 bases and 7 bases, there was a span of 18 bases. The CDR3 DNA sequence: TGTGCCAGCAGTCTTGGCGGGAACAGAATTGGCTACACCTTC. It yields the protein CASSLGGNRIGYTF.